Listed here are 3 T cell receptor beta chains from one sample, sequenced in a study of cytomegalovirus exposure and HLA in healthy donors. Use of 60 Vbeta and 13 Jbeta primers characterized the PCR. Using immunoSEQ multiplex PCR, the repertoire was profiled, and TCRdb retains in-frame clones only, with some absent. The table lists approximately 180,000 clones, about 72% of them singletons. The sequenced sample consisted of PBMCs. These receptors were obtained from a human donor in good health.

This clone has only one observation. The chain couples TRBV2 to TRBJ2-2; 7 bases align to TRBD1. After removal of 6 bases from V and 6 bases from J, the junction contained 4 bases not matched to a gene. This CDR3 is 13 amino acids long. Germline values: CDR1 SNHLY, CDR2 FYNNEI. The CDR3 spells CASRTGFAGELFF. CDR3 nucleotides: TGTGCCAGCAGGACAGGGTTCGCCGGGGAGCTGTTTTTT.

This clone was observed a few times. The V gene is TRBV29-1, the J gene TRBJ2-1; D may be TRBD2 (5 bases). With 0 bases removed from V and 13 bases from J, the gap between germline ends came to 13 bases. The germline CDR1 and CDR2 sequences are SQVTM and ANQGSEA. The length of the CDR3 is 12 residues. DNA for the CDR3: TGCAGCGTTGAAGATGGAGGCCTACCACAGTTCTTC. Translation gives CSVEDGGLPQFF.

The table lists this clone with a count of one. The chain has TRBV5-4 and TRBJ1-2; D might be TRBD1 (5 bases). Trimming took 4 bases from V and 5 from J, leaving 15 bases between them. The CDR3 contains 14 residues. CDR1 is SGHNT and CDR2 is YYREEE in the germline V gene (reference sequence). CDR3 DNA sequence: TGTGCCAGCAGCCCCCCGGGCAGGGATTATGGCTACACCTTC. Translation gives CASSPPGRDYGYTF.